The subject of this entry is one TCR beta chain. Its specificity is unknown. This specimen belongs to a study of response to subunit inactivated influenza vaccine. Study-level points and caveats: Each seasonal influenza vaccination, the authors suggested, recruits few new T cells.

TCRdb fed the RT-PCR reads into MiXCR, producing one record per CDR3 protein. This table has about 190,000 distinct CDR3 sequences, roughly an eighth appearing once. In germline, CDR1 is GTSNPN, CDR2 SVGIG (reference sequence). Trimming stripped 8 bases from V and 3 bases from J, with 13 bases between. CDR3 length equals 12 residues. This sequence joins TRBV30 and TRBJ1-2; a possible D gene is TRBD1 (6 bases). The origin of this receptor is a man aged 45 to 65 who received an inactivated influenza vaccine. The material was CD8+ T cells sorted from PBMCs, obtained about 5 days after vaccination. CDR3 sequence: CAQYRAYYGYTF. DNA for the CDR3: TGTGCCCAGTACAGGGCCTACTATGGCTACACCTTC.